Below, 10 T cell receptor beta chains from the same sample are listed, as sequenced in a study of glioma-infiltrating T cells. Using RNA template, CDR3s of TCR alpha and beta were amplified with iRepertoire arm-PCR. TCRdb reprocessed the multiplex PCR reads via MiXCR and lists one record per CDR3 protein. Among 170,000 or so distinct CDR3 sequences, approximately 40% were seen once, and the ten largest hold under 6.5%. The source material was glioma tissue, nonneoplastic brain tissue, or PBMCs (not recorded which). The source is a human donor with low-grade glioma or glioblastoma, undergoing nonglioma brain surgery, or in good health (not recorded which).

This clonotype was counted ten times or more. The chain carries TRBV6-1 and TRBJ1-1; possibly TRBD1 for D (6 bases). Per the germline V gene, CDR1 is MNHNS and CDR2 is SASEGT. The CDR3 is 17 amino acids. The V end was cut by 6 bases, the J end by 4 bases, with 24 bases between. The chain's CDR3 is CASSTTGGGQGFTEAFF. The CDR3 coding sequence is TGTGCCAGCAGCACCACCGGGGGGGGGCAAGGTTTCACTGAAGCTTTCTTT.

The chain uses TRBV7-9 and TRBJ1-6; no firm D call. V lost 3 bases to trimming and J lost 7 bases, with 4 bases between them. This CDR3 is built from 12 residues. Germline-derived CDR1 and CDR2 are SEHNR and FQNEAQ (reference sequence). This CDR3 is CASSFLNSPLHF. In DNA, the CDR3 is TGTGCCAGCAGCTTCCTAAATTCACCCCTCCACTTT.

The CDR3 coding sequence is TGTGCCTGGAGTGTCTCTGGGGCCAACGTCCTGACTTTC. It translates to CAWSVSGANVLTF. The chain is built from TRBV30 and TRBJ2-6, with unresolved D. V dropped 0 bases and J dropped 0 bases, with 0 bases sitting between them. This CDR3 is built from 13 residues. Germline CDR1 reads GTSNPN; CDR2 reads SVGIG (reference sequence).

Concerning this clonotype itself: A much larger clonotype is one base distant, so this may be a read error. This rearrangement joins TRBV28 to TRBJ1-3; D uncertain. V was cut by 3 bases and J by 2 bases, with 11 bases left in between. The CDR3 has 15 amino acids. Germline V gene data show CDR1 as MDHEN and CDR2 as SYDVKM. The CDR3 is CASSFIGRPGNTIYF. The CDR3, as DNA: TGTGCCAGCAGTTTCATAGGGAGACCTGGAAACACCATATATTTT.

There are many counts of this clonotype. The chain has TRBV28 and TRBJ2-2; D unresolved. In germline, CDR1 is MDHEN, CDR2 SYDVKM. The CDR3 extends over 13 amino acids. Trimming left V 7 bases short and J 5 bases short, with 11 bases between. CDR3 amino acids: CASILAGTGELFF. CDR3 sequence (DNA): TGTGCCAGCATATTAGCTGGGACCGGGGAGCTGTTTTTT.

Concerning this clonotype: With a much larger clone just one base away, this may be a read error. The chain joins TRBV7-9 to TRBJ2-5; TRBD1 matches at 7 bases. Germline V gene lookup returns CDR1 SEHNR and CDR2 FQNEAQ (reference sequence). There are 15 residues in the CDR3. As DNA, the CDR3 is TGTGCCAGCAGCCCAGTGGGACAGACCCAAGAGACCAAGTACTTC. It specifies CASSPVGQTQETKYF. The full variable domain, in which reference TRBV7-9 and TRBJ2-5 provide the parts outside the CDR3, is DTGVSQNPRHKITKRGQNVTFRCDPISEHNRLYWYRQTLGQGPEFLTYFQNEAQLEKSRLLSDRFSAERPKGSFSTLEIQRTEQGDSAMYLCASSPVGQTQETKYFGPGTRLLVL.

Concerning this clonotype itself: The CDR3 ends on some other residue instead of the conserved phenylalanine or tryptophan, so this is likely a read error. The chain is built from TRBV3-1 and TRBJ2-1; no firm D call. V was trimmed by 5 bases and J by 8 bases, leaving 13 bases between them. Germline CDR1 LGHDT, CDR2 YNNKEL (reference sequence). CDR3 length: 13 residues. The CDR3 loop is CASSTALFDEQFC. In DNA form, the CDR3 reads TGTGCCAGCAGCACTGCCTTATTCGATGAGCAGTTCTGC.

This clonotype was recorded at least ten times. The J gene is TRBJ2-3, the V gene TRBV24-1; D is perhaps TRBD1 (5 bases). Trimming removed 9 bases from V and 0 bases from J, with 15 bases in between. CDR1 is KGHDR, CDR2 SFDVKD, per germline. The length of the CDR3 is 15 residues. The CDR3 sequence: CATSTVGLSTDTQYF. In nucleotides, the CDR3 is TGTGCCACCTCGACCGTGGGGCTAAGCACAGATACGCAGTATTTT.

This clonotype was found a few times. This chain joins TRBV11-1 and TRBJ2-2; D is unresolved. The V and J ends lost 6 bases and 4 bases respectively, with 9 bases between them. This CDR3 has 13 residues. CDR1 is SGHAT, CDR2 FQDESV, per germline (reference sequence). CDR3 in DNA: TGTGCCAGCAGTGGATTCGCCACCGGGGAGCTGTTTTTT. Protein sequence: CASSGFATGELFF. Variable domain in full (rest from reference TRBV11-1 and TRBJ2-2): EAEVAQSPRYKITEKSQAVAFWCDPISGHATLYWYRQILGQGPELLVQFQDESVVDDSQLPKDRFSAERLKGVDSTLKIQPAELGDSAMYLCASSGFATGELFFGEGSRLTVL.

This clonotype came up a few times. The chain recombines TRBV3-1 with TRBJ2-7; D unclear. V was clipped by 0 bases and J by 0 bases, with 12 bases between them. CDR3 length: 16 amino acids. Germline V gene data show CDR1 as LGHDT and CDR2 as YNNKEL (reference sequence). The CDR3, as DNA: TGTGCCAGCAGCCAAGACCCGGCTAGGAGCTCCTACGAGCAGTACTTC. Protein product: CASSQDPARSSYEQYF.